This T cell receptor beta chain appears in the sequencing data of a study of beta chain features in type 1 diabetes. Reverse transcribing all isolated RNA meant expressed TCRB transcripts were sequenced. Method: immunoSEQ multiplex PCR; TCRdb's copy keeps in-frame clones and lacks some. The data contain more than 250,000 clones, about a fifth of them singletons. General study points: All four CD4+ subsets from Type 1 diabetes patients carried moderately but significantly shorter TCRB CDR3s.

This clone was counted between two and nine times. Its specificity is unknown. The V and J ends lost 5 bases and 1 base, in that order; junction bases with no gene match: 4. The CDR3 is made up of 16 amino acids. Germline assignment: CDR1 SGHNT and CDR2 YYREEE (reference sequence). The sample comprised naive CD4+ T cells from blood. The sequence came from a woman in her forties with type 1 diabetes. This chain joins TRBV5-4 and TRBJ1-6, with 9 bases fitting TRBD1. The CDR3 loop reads CASRMDRGSYNSPLHF. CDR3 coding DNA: TGTGCCAGCAGGATGGACAGGGGATCCTATAATTCACCCCTCCACTTT.